This T cell receptor (beta chain) was recorded in a study of blood T cell repertoires in COVID-19. Background on the study: PBMCs, B-cell-depleted T cells, or T cells provided the cDNA or gDNA that made up the material.

This CDR3 contains 16 residues. Trimming at V came to 2 bases and at J to 3 bases, leaving 9 bases not matched to a gene. The germline CDR1 and CDR2 sequences are MRHNA and SNTAGT. Original handling: Amplification of reference gene primers was used by the study to estimate nucleated cell counts. TCRdb's copy holds only in-frame clones and misses some; the assay was immunoSEQ multiplex PCR. That table gives V, J and clone size, and the DNA gave D and trimming. The sample records about 240,000 clones, 75% to 90% being singletons. Living in 24 US areas, the participants were between about 18 and 100 years of age. Donors were grouped by their self-reported clinical history.

Sequenced input: PBMCs or T cells enriched from blood (not recorded which). This receptor was obtained from a middle-aged woman with acute COVID-19. The chain combines TRBV6-4 with TRBJ2-7; the match to TRBD1 covers 8 bases. For the CDR3, the DNA is TGTGCCAGCAGTGACCTCTACAGGGGGTTAAGCTACGAGCAGTACTTC. Its translation is CASSDLYRGLSYEQYF.